This T cell receptor (beta chain) appears in the sequencing data of a study of regulatory T cells in long-lasting Graves disease. CDR3-region Arm-PCR and iRepertoire HTBI primers produced the TCR beta libraries. MiXCR, run by TCRdb on the multiplex PCR reads, gives a single entry per CDR3 protein. The sample lists over 500,000 distinct CDR3 sequences; 15% to 20% were seen once. Described time point: newly diagnosed GD, antithyroid drugs for less than 3 months. Researchers made the TCR library from RNA that was extracted from PBMCs. Germline V gene lookup returns CDR1 MDHEN and CDR2 SYDVKM. CDR3 size: 18 residues. The V gene lost 2 bases and the J gene lost 3 bases, with 19 bases spanning the gap. This clonotype has just one count. As yet, its antigen is unknown. Overall study findings and caveats: Thyroid tissue went unexamined; only peripheral blood was analyzed.

These sequences were also reported in another study, on T cells in Graves' hyperthyroidism and ophthalmopathy. That source notes: Absence of ophthalmopathy progression within 18 months defined stable Graves' hyperthyroidism.

V gene TRBV28 combines with J gene TRBJ2-2; D gene uncertain. The input for sequencing was peripheral blood mononuclear cells (PBMCs), taken at new diagnosis, from a patient treated with antithyroid drugs. The TCR sequence derives from a woman aged 25 to 45 with Graves disease. DNA of the CDR3: TGTGCCAGCAGTTTAATATCCCCCCTGATGGGATACACCGGGGAGCTGTTTTTT. Translating gives CASSLISPLMGYTGELFF. The entire variable domain, with the rest obtained from reference TRBV28 and TRBJ2-2, is as follows: DVKVTQSSRYLVKRTGEKVFLECVQDMDHENMFWYRQDPGLGLRLIYFSYDVKMKEKGDIPEGYSVSREKKERFSLILESASTNQTSMYLCASSLISPLMGYTGELFFGEGSRLTVL.